Following are 15 T cell receptor beta chains from one sample sequenced in a study of CD8+ T cells in alopecia areata. Specified treatment: oral pan-JAK inhibitor, 5-10 mg twice daily. cDNA reverse transcribed from extracted RNA served as the sequencing template. The protocol was immunoSEQ multiplex PCR, while the TCRdb copy is restricted to in-frame clones and leaves out a portion. Of roughly 190,000 clones listed, approximately 67% were seen once; the top ten hold 1.3%. The material sequenced was CD4+ T cells sorted from blood, taken at roughly week 49, from a patient treated with tofacitinib. Receptor source: a human donor with alopecia areata.

The V gene is TRBV29-1, the J gene TRBJ2-3; TRBD1 aligns across 12 bases. CDR3 length: 16 amino acids. J was trimmed by 5 bases and V by 7 bases; bases with no gene match: 13. Germline CDR1 SQVTM, CDR2 ANQGSEA. The CDR3 spells CSAEVGTGGAGDTQYF. CDR3 DNA: TGCAGCGCCGAAGTTGGGACAGGGGGCGCGGGAGATACGCAGTATTTT.

V is TRBV27 and J is TRBJ2-1, with unresolved D. There are 10 residues in the CDR3. V was trimmed by 8 bases and J by 8 bases, leaving 7 bases between them. Looked up from germline, CDR1 is MNHEY and CDR2 is SMNVEV (reference sequence). CDR3 in amino acids: CASGFDEQFF. CDR3 nucleotides: TGTGCCAGCGGGTTCGATGAGCAGTTCTTC.

This chain links TRBV5-6 with TRBJ2-1; 7 bases align to TRBD1. This CDR3 is 14 amino acids long. Trimming removed 4 bases from V and 9 bases from J; junction bases left unmatched: 10. Germline assignment: CDR1 SGHDT and CDR2 YYEEEE. CDR3 sequence: CASSLGQYGFEQFF. In DNA, the CDR3 is TGTGCCAGCAGCCTGGGACAGTACGGTTTTGAGCAGTTCTTC.

Notes on this clone: The sample carries other DNA sequences with the same CDR3. The J gene is TRBJ1-1, the V gene TRBV30, with D tentatively TRBD1 (5 bases). From germline, CDR1 is GTSNPN and CDR2 SVGIG (reference sequence). The CDR3 is 11 residues long. The V end lost 1 base, the J end lost 6 bases, and 6 bases lay between the germline ends. The CDR3, as DNA: TGTGCCTGGAGTGGAGGGGCTGAAGCTTTCTTT. It codes for CAWSGGAEAFF.

V is TRBV30 and J is TRBJ1-3; D remains ambiguous. Trimming cost V 4 bases and J 0 bases, with 10 bases left between them. The CDR3 is made up of 14 amino acids. Germline CDR1 and CDR2: GTSNPN and SVGIG (reference sequence). The CDR3: CAWTALSSGNTIYF. The CDR3 bases are TGTGCCTGGACCGCCCTGTCCTCTGGAAACACCATATATTTT. The variable domain in full, completed from reference TRBV30 and TRBJ1-3, reads SQTIHQWPATLVQPVGSPLSLECTVEGTSNPNLYWYRQAAGRGLQLLFYSVGIGQISSEVPQNLSASRPQDRQFILSSKKLLLSDSGFYLCAWTALSSGNTIYFGEGSWLTVV.

The chain is built from TRBV27 and TRBJ1-2, with D perhaps matching TRBD1 (6 bases). CDR1 and CDR2 from the germline V gene are MNHEY and SMNVEV (reference sequence). The CDR3 sequence is 16 residues long. V lost 2 bases and J 6 bases, leaving 19 bases between the germline ends. The CDR3 coding sequence is TGTGCCAGCAGTTTAAGGGGAAAACAGGGTCTGGATGGCTACACCTTC. Amino acids: CASSLRGKQGLDGYTF.

The chain couples TRBV30 to TRBJ1-1; TRBD1 is a possible D gene (5 bases). CDR1 and CDR2 (germline): GTSNPN, SVGIG (reference sequence). The CDR3 runs to 17 residues. V lost 0 bases and J 3 bases, leaving 20 bases between the germline ends. This CDR3 reads CAWSVIGAGRVDTEAFF. The CDR3 coding sequence is TGTGCCTGGAGTGTAATAGGGGCAGGGCGGGTGGACACTGAAGCTTTCTTT.

The chain employs TRBV29-1 and TRBJ2-7, with D hard to call. The CDR3 has 11 amino acids. Trimming removed 4 bases at V and 3 bases at J, with 7 bases between. Germline loops: CDR1 SQVTM, CDR2 ANQGSEA. CDR3 DNA: TGCAGCGTTGCAAGCTACTACGAGCAGTACTTC. Its protein is CSVASYYEQYF.

The table lists this clone with a few counts. The chain joins TRBV6-1 to TRBJ2-5; D gene unclear. The CDR3 consists of 14 residues. The germline V and J ends were trimmed by 6 bases and 5 bases, with 16 bases remaining between them. Germline values: CDR1 MNHNS, CDR2 SASEGT. CDR3 DNA: TGTGCCAGCAGCCAACCTTTGGGCCCGGAGACCCAGTACTTC. Protein product: CASSQPLGPETQYF.

This clone was recorded only once. The chain carries TRBV29-1 and TRBJ2-5; the D gene is possibly TRBD1 (6 bases). The CDR3 is 13 residues long. With 7 bases removed from V and 5 bases from J, the gap between germline ends came to 17 bases. Germline V gene sequence: CDR1 SQVTM, CDR2 ANQGSEA. The CDR3 reads CSGSTGLGETQYF. The DNA of the CDR3 is TGCAGCGGGTCAACAGGGCTTGGGGAGACCCAGTACTTC.

There are a few counts of this clone. The chain employs TRBV4-2 and TRBJ2-2, with 8 bases identical to TRBD2. The germline V gene has CDR1 LGHNA and CDR2 YNFKEQ. The V and J ends lost 1 base and 1 base, in that order; junction bases with no gene match: 5. This CDR3 spans 17 amino acids. The CDR3 DNA reads TGTGCCAGCAGCCAAGGCCGGGGGGGGAAGAACACCGGGGAGCTGTTTTTT. This translates into CASSQGRGGKNTGELFF.

This rearrangement joins TRBV30 to TRBJ2-7; D call uncertain. This CDR3 region has 13 residues. Germline V gene data show CDR1 as GTSNPN and CDR2 as SVGIG (reference sequence). Trimming removed 0 bases at V and 2 bases at J, with 8 bases between. The CDR3 here is CAWSVGGTYEQYF. The DNA for the CDR3 is TGTGCCTGGAGTGTCGGCGGTACCTACGAGCAGTACTTC. The whole variable domain, remainder taken from reference TRBV30 and TRBJ2-7, is SQTIHQWPATLVQPVGSPLSLECTVEGTSNPNLYWYRQAAGRGLQLLFYSVGIGQISSEVPQNLSASRPQDRQFILSSKKLLLSDSGFYLCAWSVGGTYEQYFGPGTRLTVT.

V and J are TRBV2 and TRBJ2-7; D gene unclear. The CDR3 consists of 14 residues. Germline V gene sequence: CDR1 SNHLY, CDR2 FYNNEI. The germline V and J ends were trimmed by 0 bases and 4 bases, with 10 bases remaining between them. CDR3 loop: CASSEAPNLYEQYF. The CDR3 coding sequence is TGTGCCAGCAGTGAAGCGCCGAACTTATACGAGCAGTACTTC.

This clone occurred a few times. The V gene is TRBV5-6, the J gene TRBJ1-3, with 9 bases that match TRBD1. The germline V gene encodes CDR1 SGHDT and CDR2 YYEEEE. This CDR3 is 16 amino acids long. The trim removed 3 bases at V and 8 bases at J, leaving 12 bases unmatched. The CDR3 DNA is TGTGCCAGCAGCTCGGAAACGACAGGGGGATACCACACCATATATTTT. Residues: CASSSETTGGYHTIYF.

The J gene is TRBJ2-2, the V gene TRBV30; 8 bases agree with TRBD1. CDR3 length equals 14 residues. J lost 4 bases, V lost 0 bases, and 1 base had no gene match. The germline V gene has CDR1 GTSNPN and CDR2 SVGIG (reference sequence). The CDR3 sequence: CAWSVQGGTGELFF. The CDR3, as DNA: TGTGCCTGGAGTGTACAGGGGGGCACCGGGGAGCTGTTTTTT. The variable domain in full, with the rest retrieved from reference TRBV30 and TRBJ2-2, is SQTIHQWPATLVQPVGSPLSLECTVEGTSNPNLYWYRQAAGRGLQLLFYSVGIGQISSEVPQNLSASRPQDRQFILSSKKLLLSDSGFYLCAWSVQGGTGELFFGEGSRLTVL.